This entry is about one TCR beta chain. The antigen is undetermined. Then a second PCR, running roughly 7 to 11 cycles, was carried out with a sample-barcoded 5' primer and a J-beta primer mix. One entry per CDR3 protein, called by TCRdb with MiXCR from the 5' RACE reads. The sample gives 1.5 million or so distinct CDR3 sequences, 42% of which show up once; under 5% is in the top ten. Germline loops: CDR1 MNHNS, CDR2 SASEGT. V was clipped by 4 bases and J by 4 bases, with 20 bases between them. The length of the CDR3 is 17 residues. The source of the sample is a study of blood T cells in healthy people across ages. The study's findings and limits: Age advanced and TCR beta diversity per million T cells fell, roughly linearly.

The sequencing input was blood. This clonotype was sampled from a woman aged 18-29 years in good health. The rearrangement uses TRBV6-1 and TRBJ1-3; D uncertain. The CDR3 DNA reads as TGTGCCAGCAGTGGCCGACGACACATTATTCTAGGAAACACCATATATTTT. Protein sequence: CASSGRRHIILGNTIYF.